This T cell receptor (beta chain) is drawn from a study of cytomegalovirus exposure and HLA in healthy donors. There are 17 residues in the CDR3. Germline-derived CDR1 and CDR2 are SGHRS and YFSETQ. PCR involved 60 Vbeta and 13 Jbeta primers. Sequencing used immunoSEQ multiplex PCR; TCRdb keeps in-frame clones, though not all of them. The table lists fewer than 110,000 clones, 65% to 80% of them singletons. Note on this clone: Its antigen is as yet unknown. One end of the junction varies from germline; a read error may be responsible. Other DNA sequences from this sample encode an identical CDR3 as well.

Study conclusions and caveats: In all likelihood, a cluster of highly shared sequence variants was a sequencing artifact. High sensitivity and specificity were reportedly achieved when the classifier diagnosed cytomegalovirus status.

Material: PBMCs. This clonotype originated in a male donor in good health and CMV-seronegative. The rearrangement uses TRBV5-1 and TRBJ2-2; TRBD2 agrees at 7 bases. The CDR3 loop is CASSPGGWAANTGELFF. For the CDR3, the DNA is TGCGCTAGCAGCCCCGGGGGGTGGGCAGCCAACACCGGGGAGCTGTTTTTT.